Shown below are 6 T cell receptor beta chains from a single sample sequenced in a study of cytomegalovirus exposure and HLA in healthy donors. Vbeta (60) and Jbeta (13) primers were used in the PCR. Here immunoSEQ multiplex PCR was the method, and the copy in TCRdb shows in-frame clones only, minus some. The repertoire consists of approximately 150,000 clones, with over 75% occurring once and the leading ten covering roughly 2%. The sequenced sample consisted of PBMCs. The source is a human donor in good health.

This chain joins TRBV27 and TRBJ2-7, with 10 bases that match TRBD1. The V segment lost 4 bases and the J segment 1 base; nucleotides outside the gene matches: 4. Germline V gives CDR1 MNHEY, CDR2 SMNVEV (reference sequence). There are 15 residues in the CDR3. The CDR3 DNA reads TGTGCCAGCAGTTCCGGGACAGGGGTGTCCTACGAGCAGTACTTC. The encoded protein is CASSSGTGVSYEQYF.

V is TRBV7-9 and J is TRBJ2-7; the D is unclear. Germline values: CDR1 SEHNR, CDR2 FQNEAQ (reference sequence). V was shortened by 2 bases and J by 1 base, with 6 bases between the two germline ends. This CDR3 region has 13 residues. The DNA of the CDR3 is TGTGCCAGCAGCTTAACACAGTCCTACGAGCAGTACTTC. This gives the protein CASSLTQSYEQYF.

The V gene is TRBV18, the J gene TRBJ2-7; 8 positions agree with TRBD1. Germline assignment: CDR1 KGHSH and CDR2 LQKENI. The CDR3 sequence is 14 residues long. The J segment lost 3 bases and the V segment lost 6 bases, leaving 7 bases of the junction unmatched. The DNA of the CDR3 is TGTGCCAGCTCCGCGGGACAGGCCTTCTACGAGCAGTACTTC. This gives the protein CASSAGQAFYEQYF.

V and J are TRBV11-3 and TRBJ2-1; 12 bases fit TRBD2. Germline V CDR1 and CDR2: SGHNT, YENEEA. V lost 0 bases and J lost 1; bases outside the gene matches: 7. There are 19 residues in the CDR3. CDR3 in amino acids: CASSLDGLAGGQSYNEQFF. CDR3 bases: TGTGCCAGCAGCTTAGATGGGCTAGCGGGGGGGCAGTCCTACAATGAGCAGTTCTTC.

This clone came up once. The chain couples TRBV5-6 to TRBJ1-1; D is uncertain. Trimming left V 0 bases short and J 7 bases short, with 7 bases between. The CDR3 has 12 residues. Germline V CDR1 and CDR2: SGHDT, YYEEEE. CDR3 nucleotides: TGTGCCAGCAGCTTGGGGCCCAGTGAAGCTTTCTTT. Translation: CASSLGPSEAFF. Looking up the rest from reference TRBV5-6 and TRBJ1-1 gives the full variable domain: DAGVTQSPTHLIKTRGQQVTLRCSPKSGHDTVSWYQQALGQGPQFIFQYYEEEERQRGNFPDRFSGHQFPNYSSELNVNALLLGDSALYLCASSLGPSEAFFGQGTRLTVV.

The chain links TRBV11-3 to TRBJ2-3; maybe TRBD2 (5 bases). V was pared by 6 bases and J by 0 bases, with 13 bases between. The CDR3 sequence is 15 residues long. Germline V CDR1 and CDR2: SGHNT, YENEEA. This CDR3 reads CASSFRRGSTDTQYF. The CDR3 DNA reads TGTGCCAGCAGTTTTCGTCGGGGTAGCACAGATACGCAGTATTTT.